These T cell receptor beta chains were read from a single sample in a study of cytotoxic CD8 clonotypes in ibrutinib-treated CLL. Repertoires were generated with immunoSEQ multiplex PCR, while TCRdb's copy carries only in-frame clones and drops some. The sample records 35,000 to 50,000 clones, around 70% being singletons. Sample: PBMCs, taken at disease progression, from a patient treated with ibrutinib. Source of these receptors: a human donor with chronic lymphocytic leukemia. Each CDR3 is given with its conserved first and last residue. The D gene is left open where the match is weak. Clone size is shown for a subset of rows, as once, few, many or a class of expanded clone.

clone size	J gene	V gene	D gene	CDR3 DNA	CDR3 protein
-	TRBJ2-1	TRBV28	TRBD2	TGTGCCAGCAGTTCGTTGGGACTAGAGTTCAATGAGCAGTTCTTC	CASSSLGLEFNEQFF
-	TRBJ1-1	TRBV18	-	TGTGCCAGCTCACCGGTGAGTGTGAACACTGAAGCTTTCTTT	CASSPVSVNTEAFF
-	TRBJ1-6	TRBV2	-	TGTGCCAGCAGTGAAGCAGGGCCGGGATCTAATTCACCCCTCCACTTT	CASSEAGPGSNSPLHF
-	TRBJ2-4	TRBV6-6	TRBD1	TGTGCCAGCAGTAAACGGACAGGGGAAACCAAAAACATTCAGTACTTC	CASSKRTGETKNIQYF
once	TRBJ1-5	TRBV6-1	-	TGTGCCAGCAGGGGACGGACGAGTATGGATCAGCCCCAGCATTTT	CASRGRTSMDQPQHF
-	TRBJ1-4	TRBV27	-	TGTGCCAGCAGTTTAGTCTTCGGGGGGCTTATTGAAAAACTGTTTTTT	CASSLVFGGLIEKLFF
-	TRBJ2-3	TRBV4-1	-	TGCGCCAGCAGCCAAGCTCCCCTCTTAGCGAGACTCACAGATACGCAGTATTTT	CASSQAPLLARLTDTQYF
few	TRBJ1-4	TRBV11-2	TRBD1	TGTGCCAGCAGTCAAGACAGGGGGCGGGAAAAACTGTTTTTT	CASSQDRGREKLFF
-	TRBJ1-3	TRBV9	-	TGTGCCAGCAGCGTAGCTATTGCCTCTGGAAACACCATATATTTT	CASSVAIASGNTIYF
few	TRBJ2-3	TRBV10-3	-	TGTGCCATCTGGCGGGATAGCACAGATACGCAGTATTTT	CAIWRDSTDTQYF
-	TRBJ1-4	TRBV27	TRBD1	TGTGCCAGCAGTCCCCGACAGGGTACAAATGAAAAACTGTTTTTT	CASSPRQGTNEKLFF
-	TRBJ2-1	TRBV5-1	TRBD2	TGCGCCAGCAGCTTGGGACTAGCGGGAGGTCCTTACAATGAGCAGTTCTTC	CASSLGLAGGPYNEQFF
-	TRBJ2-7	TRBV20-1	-	TGCAGTGCTGGCGTCGCCTACGAGCAGTACTTC	CSAGVAYEQYF
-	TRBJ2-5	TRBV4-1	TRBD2	TGCGCCAGCAGCCAATCTCTGGCGGGACTAGCGGGGCAAGAGACCCAGTACTTC	CASSQSLAGLAGQETQYF
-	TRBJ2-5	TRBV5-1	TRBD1	TGCGCCAGCAGCCTACAGGGGGCAGTAAGAGAGACCCAGTACTTC	CASSLQGAVRETQYF
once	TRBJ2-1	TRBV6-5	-	TGTGCCAGCAGTTACTCGTACAGGGTCGACAATGAGCAGTTCTTC	CASSYSYRVDNEQFF
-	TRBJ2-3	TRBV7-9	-	TGTGCCAGCAGCTTAGCGCCTCGGCGGTCAGATACGCAGTATTTT	CASSLAPRRSDTQYF
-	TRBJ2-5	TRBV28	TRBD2	TGTGCCAGCAGTGATCCGGGACTAAAGGGAGAGACCCAGTACTTC	CASSDPGLKGETQYF
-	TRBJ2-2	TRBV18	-	TGTGCCAGCTCACCAAATGGGCCAGGTCGTACCGGGGAGCTGTTTTTT	CASSPNGPGRTGELFF
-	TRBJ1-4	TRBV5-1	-	TGCGCCAGCAGCATGGATTTTAATGAAAAACTGTTTTTT	CASSMDFNEKLFF
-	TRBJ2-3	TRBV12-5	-	TGTGCTAGTGGTCTCAACCCCGTGGGCGCAGATACGCAGTATTTT	CASGLNPVGADTQYF
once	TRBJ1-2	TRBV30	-	TGTGCCTGGGATCCAAGTGGAGGAGGCTACACCTTC	CAWDPSGGGYTF
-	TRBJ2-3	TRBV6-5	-	TGTGCCAGCAGGGGGCCTCGAGATACGCAGTATTTT	CASRGPRDTQYF
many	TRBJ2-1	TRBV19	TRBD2	TGTGCCAGTAGTGTGATCTGGGGGGGAGGGTACAATGAGCAGTTCTTC	CASSVIWGGGYNEQFF
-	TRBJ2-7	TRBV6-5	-	TGTGCCAGCAGTTACTCGAACCGGGGGATGTACGAGCAGTACTTC	CASSYSNRGMYEQYF
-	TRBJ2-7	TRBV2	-	TGTGCCAGCAGTGATCGTGGCGGAAACGAGCAGTACTTC	CASSDRGGNEQYF
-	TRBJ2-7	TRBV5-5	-	TGTGCCAGCAGCTTGGCCTTCTACGAGCAGTACTTC	CASSLAFYEQYF
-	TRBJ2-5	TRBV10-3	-	TGTGCCATCAGGGAGGGACCCCGAGAGACCCAGTACTTC	CAIREGPRETQYF
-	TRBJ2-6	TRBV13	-	TGTGCCAGCAACATCTGGAATGGGGCCAACGTCCTGACTTTC	CASNIWNGANVLTF
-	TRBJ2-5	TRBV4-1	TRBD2	TGCGCCAGCAGCCCCCGCGGTAGCGGGGCCCCGATCAGGGAGACCCAGTACTTC	CASSPRGSGAPIRETQYF
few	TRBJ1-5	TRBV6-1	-	TGTGCCAGCAGTGAAGTCCTAACAGTGGGTCGGGATCAGCCCCAGCATTTT	CASSEVLTVGRDQPQHF
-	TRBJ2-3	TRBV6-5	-	TGTGCCAGTACAGGCAGCACAGATACGCAGTATTTT	CASTGSTDTQYF
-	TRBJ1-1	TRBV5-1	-	TGCGCCAGCAGCCCCGCAGTGGGGGTGGACACTGAAGCTTTCTTT	CASSPAVGVDTEAFF
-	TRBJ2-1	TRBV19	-	TGTGCCAGTAGTAGGACGGCGGCCGGGGATTACAATGAGCAGTTCTTC	CASSRTAAGDYNEQFF
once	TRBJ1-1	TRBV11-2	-	TGTGCCAGCAGCCCGGAGACAGTTTTGAACACTGAAGCTTTCTTT	CASSPETVLNTEAFF